Below, 2 T cell receptor beta chains from the same sample are listed, as sequenced in a study of CXCR3-negative and CXCR3-positive naive CD8 T cells. Preparation of TRB cDNA libraries relied on 5' RACE carrying UMI labels. TCRdb reprocessed the 5' RACE reads and keeps a single row for each CDR3 protein, giving no DNA. The sample holds roughly 40,000 distinct CDR3 sequences. Material: memory CD8+ T cells from blood. Source of these receptors: a human donor in good health. Some clones in this sample may be carry-over from other donors' samples.

J is TRBJ2-1 and V is TRBV7-2. The length of the CDR3 is 12 residues. Germline V gene sequence: CDR1 SGHTA, CDR2 FQGNSA. The CDR3 loop reads CASSSWGNEQFF.

The chain links TRBV12-3 or TRBV12-4 to TRBJ2-2. CDR3 length equals 15 residues. The CDR3 sequence: CASSFGGPNTGELFF.